The 24 T cell receptor beta chains in this list originate from one sample, sequenced in a study of vaccination and CD4 T cells after COVID-19. Their specific antigens are unknown. Treatment defined: roughly 11-day PBMC culture with coronavirus spike peptide pools or control peptides (ViraFEST assay). The study sequenced cultured CD4+ T cell DNA using the Oncomine TCR Beta short-read assay. TCRdb passed the PCR reads through MiXCR, listing each CDR3 protein once. The table has more than 4,500 distinct CDR3 sequences, 35% to 50% seen once. Sequencing used CD4+ T cells from blood, cultured in vitro. The receptor set was obtained from a human donor who had recovered from COVID-19.

In its sample, this clonotype was seen a few times. The V and J genes are TRBV20-1 and TRBJ1-2; D ambiguous. The ends were cut back, 3 bases at V and 3 bases at J, with 14 bases in the middle. Per the germline V gene, CDR1 is DFQATT and CDR2 is SNEGSKA (reference sequence). The CDR3 length is 14 residues. CDR3 nucleotide sequence: TGCAGTGCTAGGCAAATGAGGGATTACTATGGCTACACCTTC. This gives the protein CSARQMRDYYGYTF.

Only a few counts were recorded for this clonotype. The chain joins TRBV25-1 to TRBJ1-1; D is uncertain. In germline, CDR1 is MGHDK, CDR2 SYGVNS. The CDR3 is made up of 12 amino acids. Trimming left V 3 bases short and J 4 bases short, with 6 bases between. The CDR3 sequence is CASSDGSTEAFF. The CDR3 DNA follows: TGTGCCAGCAGTGACGGAAGCACTGAAGCTTTCTTT.

V gene TRBV4-3 combines with J gene TRBJ1-1; no clear D gene. This CDR3 region has 14 residues. The V and J ends lost 0 bases and 6 bases respectively, with 11 bases between them. Germline values: CDR1 LGHNA, CDR2 YSLEER. This CDR3 is CASSQDYGRPEAFF. The CDR3 DNA reads as TGCGCCAGCAGCCAAGATTATGGTCGGCCTGAAGCTTTCTTT.

The V call is TRBV18, the J call TRBJ1-1, with D possibly being TRBD1 (5 bases). V dropped 2 bases and J dropped 2 bases, with 18 bases sitting between them. Germline CDR1 KGHSH, CDR2 LQKENI. This CDR3 has 17 amino acids. CDR3 sequence reads: CASSPGPVGVGNTEAFF. The CDR3 DNA reads TGTGCCAGCTCACCAGGCCCGGTGGGGGTGGGAAACACTGAAGCTTTCTTT.

This clonotype was seen a few times. The rearrangement links TRBV7-2 to TRBJ1-1; D is unclear. Trimming shortened V by 1 base and J by 1 base, and 7 bases separated the two germline ends. This CDR3 is built from 14 residues. The germline CDR1 and CDR2 sequences are SGHTA and FQGNSA. The CDR3, as DNA: TGTGCCAGCAGCTTAGATGGAGAGAACACTGAAGCTTTCTTT. It codes for CASSLDGENTEAFF.

The chain joins TRBV6-1 to TRBJ1-1; 7 bases map to TRBD1. CDR3 length: 18 amino acids. Germline loops: CDR1 MNHNS, CDR2 SASEGT. After removal of 6 bases from V and 1 base from J, the junction contained 17 bases not matched to a gene. This chain's CDR3 is CASSHRQDSGQKNTEAFF. CDR3 DNA: TGTGCCAGCAGCCACAGACAAGACTCGGGACAGAAGAACACTGAAGCTTTCTTT.

The rearrangement uses TRBV2 and TRBJ2-7, with D unresolved. Trimming pared 8 bases from V and 2 bases from J, leaving 13 bases between. The germline V gene encodes CDR1 SNHLY and CDR2 FYNNEI. The CDR3 contains 13 residues. The CDR3 reads CASETHPAYEQYF. The CDR3 region has the DNA TGTGCCAGCGAGACCCACCCCGCCTACGAGCAGTACTTC.

By sample fraction, this clonotype is large. The chain joins TRBV12-3 or TRBV12-4 to TRBJ2-7, with D possibly TRBD1 on 6 matching bases. Trimming removed 6 bases at V and 12 bases at J, with 21 bases between. The CDR3 contains 13 residues. The CDR3 is CASSLDRFAEVYF. CDR3 bases: TGTGCCAGCAGCCTGGACAGATTCGCAGAGGTGTACTTC.

This sequence joins TRBV19 and TRBJ2-5; 8 positions match TRBD2. The germline CDR1 and CDR2 sequences are LNHDA and SQIVND (reference sequence). This CDR3 spans 16 amino acids. V lost 4 bases and J lost 3; bases outside the gene matches: 10. The CDR3 bases are TGTGCCAGTAGTACCTGGGGCGGGGGGCCGAAAGAGACCCAGTACTTC. The encoded protein is CASSTWGGGPKETQYF.

V usage is TRBV20-1 and J usage is TRBJ2-5; 12 nucleotides match TRBD2. The CDR3 is 16 residues long. CDR1 is DFQATT, CDR2 SNEGSKA, per germline (reference sequence). Trimming took 1 base from V and 3 from J; bases not matched to a gene: 6. DNA for the CDR3: TGCAGTGCTAGAGGGACTAGCGGGAACCTAAAAGAGACCCAGTACTTC. It encodes CSARGTSGNLKETQYF.

By sample fraction, this clonotype is medium-sized. This rearrangement joins TRBV7-4 to TRBJ1-4, with TRBD1 matching over 9 bases. The CDR3 has 20 residues. Germline lookup yields CDR1 SGHVT and CDR2 SQSDAQ. V was clipped by 7 bases and J by 0 bases; unmatched bases: 18. CDR3 DNA sequence: TGTGCCAGCACCCAACAAGTGGGGACAGGGAAGGTTCCAACTAATGAAAAACTGTTTTTT. Amino acid sequence: CASTQQVGTGKVPTNEKLFF.

This clonotype has a handful of counts. The chain couples TRBV7-9 to TRBJ1-6; 7 positions agree with TRBD1. V dropped 3 bases and J dropped 7; count of bases not matched to a gene: 6. CDR1 is SEHNR, CDR2 FQNEAQ, per germline (reference sequence). This CDR3 region has 15 residues. The CDR3 spells CASSFHDRDNSPLHF. In DNA, the CDR3 is TGTGCCAGCAGCTTCCATGACAGGGACAATTCACCCCTCCACTTT.

CDR3 region: CASSGDRGHNSPLHF. Here the CDR3 DNA reads TGTGCCAGCAGTGGTGACAGGGGCCATAATTCACCCCTCCACTTT. V and J are TRBV2 and TRBJ1-6; 8 bases map to TRBD1. V lost 4 bases to trimming and J lost 5 bases; unmatched junction nucleotides: 4. Germline values: CDR1 SNHLY, CDR2 FYNNEI. The CDR3 totals 15 residues.

This clonotype showed up just a few times. CDR3 in DNA: TGTGCCAGCAGCCCCTCTGGTACCTCTAGCACAGATACGCAGTATTTT. Its protein is CASSPSGTSSTDTQYF. The chain couples TRBV7-2 to TRBJ2-3; D not certain. Trimming shortened V by 5 bases and J by 0 bases, and 15 bases separated the two germline ends. The CDR3 totals 16 residues. Germline CDR1 and CDR2: SGHTA and FQGNSA.

The V call is TRBV5-6, the J call TRBJ2-1, with 7 positions matching TRBD1. The CDR3 loop spans 16 amino acids. V lost 1 base, J lost 4 bases, and 8 bases stayed unmatched. CDR1 SGHDT and CDR2 YYEEEE come from the germline V gene. CDR3 sequence: CASSLTGANLYNEQFF. CDR3 coding DNA: TGTGCCAGCAGCTTGACAGGGGCCAATTTATACAATGAGCAGTTCTTC.

This chain uses TRBV6-1 with TRBJ2-2; TRBD1 agrees at 7 bases. Germline CDR1 MNHNS, CDR2 SASEGT. The CDR3 contains 12 residues. The V and J ends lost 6 bases and 7 bases, in that order; junction bases with no gene match: 2. In nucleotides, the CDR3 is TGTGCCAGCAGCAGACAGGGCGGGGAGCTGTTTTTT. Translating gives CASSRQGGELFF.

The rearrangement joins TRBV5-6 to TRBJ2-1, with 12 bases matching TRBD2. The CDR3 consists of 17 residues. CDR1 is SGHDT, CDR2 YYEEEE, per germline. V gave up 3 bases and J gave up 4 bases; unmatched junction bases: 8. The CDR3 loop reads CASSSRLAGEVYNEQFF. The CDR3 coding sequence is TGTGCCAGCAGCTCCCGACTAGCGGGAGAGGTGTACAATGAGCAGTTCTTC.

This clonotype was seen a few times. This chain uses TRBV20-1 with TRBJ2-3; 9 bases match TRBD2. The CDR3 length is 20 residues. The junction had 20 bases not matched to a gene; V was cut back by 0 bases and J by 4 bases. Germline V gives CDR1 DFQATT, CDR2 SNEGSKA (reference sequence). CDR3 nucleotide sequence: TGCAGTGCTAGAGATCTAGGAGGGCTAGCGGGGAATCTCTCCCCAGATACGCAGTATTTT. It is translated as CSARDLGGLAGNLSPDTQYF.

The chain links TRBV20-1 to TRBJ2-3; no definite D call. V was pared by 6 bases and J by 6 bases, with 19 bases between. Germline CDR1 DFQATT, CDR2 SNEGSKA (reference sequence). The CDR3 is 14 amino acids. The CDR3, as DNA: TGCAGTGCGTTGAACGGGCCCCGCGTTGATACGCAGTATTTT. It specifies CSALNGPRVDTQYF.

J is TRBJ2-3 and V is TRBV24-1, with D maybe TRBD2 (7 bases). Germline values: CDR1 KGHDR, CDR2 SFDVKD. V lost 7 bases and J lost 6, with 22 bases in between. This CDR3 is 16 amino acids long. The CDR3 loop is CATSAIEGGVGDTQYF. The CDR3 DNA sequence: TGTGCCACCAGCGCTATTGAGGGGGGGGTTGGGGATACGCAGTATTTT.

The chain recombines TRBV11-1 with TRBJ2-5; 9 positions agree with TRBD2. The CDR3 totals 16 residues. J gave up 2 bases and V 2 bases, and 6 bases lay outside the gene matches. Looked up from germline, CDR1 is SGHAT and CDR2 is FQDESV (reference sequence). CDR3 loop: CASSLLAGSRQETQYF. For the CDR3, the DNA is TGTGCCAGCAGCTTACTAGCGGGGTCGCGACAAGAGACCCAGTACTTC.

The chain has TRBV27 and TRBJ1-1; TRBD1 matches 10 bases. Germline CDR1 is MNHEY and CDR2 is SMNVEV (reference sequence). The CDR3 has 15 amino acids. Trimming cost V 5 bases and J 1 base; bases outside gene matches: 4. The CDR3 bases are TGTGCCAGCAGTCCCCGACAGGGGGCGAACACTGAAGCTTTCTTT. Translating it yields CASSPRQGANTEAFF.

The chain couples TRBV5-1 to TRBJ2-7; D is unclear. Germline V gives CDR1 SGHRS, CDR2 YFSETQ. The CDR3 is made up of 15 amino acids. V was clipped by 0 bases and J by 3 bases, with 13 bases between them. As DNA, the CDR3 is TGCGCCAGCAGCTTGGAGGCTGGTGCAATCTACGAGCAGTACTTC. This translates into CASSLEAGAIYEQYF. Looking up the rest from reference TRBV5-1 and TRBJ2-7 gives the full variable domain: KAGVTQTPRYLIKTRGQQVTLSCSPISGHRSVSWYQQTPGQGLQFLFEYFSETQRNKGNFPGRFSGRQFSNSRSEMNVSTLELGDSALYLCASSLEAGAIYEQYFGPGTRLTVT.

The J gene is TRBJ2-7, the V gene TRBV20-1, with TRBD1 as a possible D gene (6 bases). V was clipped by 6 bases and J by 5 bases, with 14 bases between them. CDR3 length: 12 amino acids. Germline CDR1 reads DFQATT; CDR2 reads SNEGSKA (reference sequence). CDR3 protein: CSAGQGTHEQYF. CDR3 bases: TGCAGTGCGGGGCAGGGGACCCACGAGCAGTACTTC.